These 21 T cell receptor beta chains came from one sample sequenced in a study of blood T cells in healthy people across ages. For the second PCR, which ran for roughly 6 to 12 cycles, a sample-barcoded 5' primer and a J-beta primer mix were used. MiXCR, applied by TCRdb to the 5' RACE reads, yields one record per CDR3 protein. Among roughly 1,100,000 distinct CDR3 sequences, about 25% were seen once, and the ten largest hold around 0.75%. These same data were also listed under a study on T cells of mothers and their children.

The source material was blood. Receptors originate from a girl aged 2 to 9 in good health.

Notes on this clonotype: The junction departs from the called germline gene at one end, perhaps through a read error. The V and J genes are TRBV29-1 and TRBJ2-4; possibly TRBD1 for D (6 bases). CDR1 is SQVTM, CDR2 ANQGSEA, per germline. The CDR3 loop spans 13 amino acids. The DNA for the CDR3 is TGCAGCGTTATACAGGGTGTCAAAAACATTCAGTGCTTC. Its translation is CSVIQGVKNIQCF.

CDR3 residues: CASSQVEGNEQYF. Written as DNA, the CDR3 is TGTGCCAGCAGCCAAGTGGAGGGGAACGAGCAGTACTTC. The rearrangement uses TRBV3-1 and TRBJ2-7; D might be TRBD2 (6 bases). This CDR3 is built from 13 residues. V lost 1 base and J 5 bases, leaving 9 bases between the germline ends. Germline V CDR1 and CDR2: LGHDT, YNNKEL (reference sequence).

This clonotype was observed a single time. The J gene is TRBJ1-1, the V gene TRBV3-1, with 7 bases matching TRBD1. The V segment lost 4 bases and the J segment 0 bases; nucleotides outside the gene matches: 14. The CDR3 spans 18 residues. Per germline, CDR1 LGHDT and CDR2 YNNKEL (reference sequence). The CDR3: CASSRQEFWTGLNTEAFF. As DNA, the CDR3 is TGTGCCAGCAGCCGACAAGAGTTTTGGACAGGCTTGAACACTGAAGCTTTCTTT.

The table lists this clonotype with a few counts. This sequence joins TRBV5-1 and TRBJ2-4; 8 bases align to TRBD1. CDR1 and CDR2 from the germline V gene are SGHRS and YFSETQ. Trimming removed 1 base from V and 7 bases from J; junction bases left unmatched: 10. CDR3 size: 16 residues. The CDR3 bases are TGCGCCAGCAGCTTGCGTTTGTCAGGGGGCCAGAACATTCAGTACTTC. It is translated as CASSLRLSGGQNIQYF.

Worth noting for this clonotype: A junction end diverges from the germline sequence, so it may reflect a read error. This rearrangement joins TRBV3-1 to TRBJ1-5; TRBD1 is a possible D gene (5 bases). The germline CDR1 and CDR2 sequences are LGHDT and YNNKEL (reference sequence). CDR3 length: 17 amino acids. CDR3 coding DNA: TGTGCCGGCAGCTTAGGGTACCCAGGGACGGAAAATCAGCCCCAGCATTTT. Protein product: CAGSLGYPGTENQPQHF.

This clonotype was counted between two and nine times. The chain combines TRBV7-9 with TRBJ2-5; perhaps TRBD2 as D (6 bases). CDR3 length equals 14 residues. Per germline, CDR1 SEHNR and CDR2 FQNEAQ (reference sequence). Trimming removed 5 bases from V and 5 bases from J, with 15 bases in between. Written as DNA, the CDR3 is TGTGCCAGCAGCCGGCGACTAGAGGATGAGACCCAGTACTTC. Amino acids: CASSRRLEDETQYF.

Only a few counts were recorded for this clonotype. The gene calls are TRBV7-3 and TRBJ2-6, with TRBD1 matching 7 bases. The germline CDR1 and CDR2 sequences are SGHTA and FQGTGA. The CDR3 length is 16 residues. Trimming removed 4 bases from V and 2 bases from J; junction bases left unmatched: 5. The CDR3 sequence is CASSSTGKPGANVLTF. The DNA for the CDR3 is TGTGCCAGCAGCTCGACAGGGAAACCTGGGGCCAACGTCCTGACTTTC.

This clonotype was found many times. The J gene is TRBJ1-1, the V gene TRBV19; maybe TRBD1 (5 bases). This CDR3 spans 14 amino acids. V lost 7 bases and J lost 5, with 17 bases in between. Per the germline V gene, CDR1 is LNHDA and CDR2 is SQIVND (reference sequence). The chain's CDR3 is CASNLAQGGTEAFF. Written as DNA, the CDR3 is TGTGCCAGTAATTTAGCCCAGGGAGGGACTGAAGCTTTCTTT.

CDR3 sequence reads: CASSRGEPYEQYF. DNA for the CDR3: TGTGCCAGCAGCCGGGGCGAACCCTACGAGCAGTACTTC. The chain uses TRBV6-2 or TRBV6-3 and TRBJ2-7; D is possibly TRBD1 or TRBD2 (5 bases each). The length of the CDR3 is 13 residues. Germline CDR1 and CDR2: MNHEY and SVGEGT. V was pared by 6 bases and J by 2 bases, with 11 bases between.

This chain connects TRBV7-2 to TRBJ2-4, with D tentatively TRBD1 (5 bases). V lost 3 bases to trimming and J lost 7 bases, with 16 bases between them. CDR3 length: 15 residues. Germline-derived CDR1 and CDR2 are SGHTA and FQGNSA. The CDR3 DNA sequence: TGTGCCAGCAGCTTGGCAGGGCTTGTCGGTAACATTCAGTACTTC. Its translation: CASSLAGLVGNIQYF.

V gene TRBV27 combines with J gene TRBJ1-6, with 8 bases that match TRBD1. The CDR3 has 14 amino acids. V gave up 6 bases and J gave up 10 bases; unmatched junction bases: 8. Germline V gene data show CDR1 as MNHEY and CDR2 as SMNVEV (reference sequence). CDR3 nucleotide sequence: TGTGCCAGCAGGGTCGGACAGGGAGGATCACCCCTCCACTTT. This encodes CASRVGQGGSPLHF.

The chain employs TRBV4-2 and TRBJ1-1; 9 bases line up with TRBD1. Germline V CDR1 and CDR2: LGHNA, YNFKEQ. CDR3 length: 15 residues. The V gene end was trimmed by 4 bases and the J gene end by 4 bases; junction bases not matched to a gene: 7. The DNA of the CDR3 is TGTGCCAGCAGCCCTAGACAGGGGGGAATCACTGAAGCTTTCTTT. It translates to CASSPRQGGITEAFF.

The chain carries TRBV12-3 or TRBV12-4 and TRBJ1-1; D not certain. The V end was cut by 2 bases, the J end by 7 bases, with 8 bases between. The CDR3 runs 12 residues. The CDR3 nucleotides read TGTGCCAGCAGTTTAAACTCAATTGAAGCTTTCTTT. Protein: CASSLNSIEAFF.

The table lists this clonotype with a few counts. The V call is TRBV5-1, the J call TRBJ2-7; 7 bases are shared with TRBD2. The junction had 4 bases not matched to a gene; V was cut back by 2 bases and J by 2 bases. Germline values: CDR1 SGHRS, CDR2 YFSETQ. This CDR3 spans 14 amino acids. CDR3 loop: CASSFLAEAYEQYF. The CDR3, as DNA: TGCGCCAGCAGCTTCCTAGCGGAGGCCTACGAGCAGTACTTC.

This rearrangement joins TRBV7-8 to TRBJ2-1; perhaps D is TRBD1 or TRBD2 (5 bases each). The CDR3 has 14 amino acids. Trimming removed 3 bases from V and 9 bases from J, with 15 bases in between. Germline loops: CDR1 SGHVS, CDR2 FQNEAQ. In nucleotides, the CDR3 is TGTGCCAGCAGCTTCGGGGCAGGGCGAAGTGAGCAGTTCTTC. Amino acids: CASSFGAGRSEQFF.

This clonotype was observed a few times. V gene TRBV28 combines with J gene TRBJ2-1, with D perhaps TRBD2 (6 bases). Looked up from germline, CDR1 is MDHEN and CDR2 is SYDVKM. The CDR3 contains 12 residues. With 7 bases removed from V and 10 bases from J, the gap between germline ends came to 14 bases. This CDR3 reads CASTYPAGEQFF. In DNA form, the CDR3 reads TGTGCCAGCACTTACCCGGCGGGGGAGCAGTTCTTC.

Comment on this clonotype: One junction end does not reproduce the germline sequence, and a read error may be involved. The J gene is TRBJ2-7, the V gene TRBV5-8; TRBD1 aligns across 7 bases. The length of the CDR3 is 14 residues. Germline CDR1 reads SGHTS; CDR2 reads YDEGEE. DNA for the CDR3: TGTGCCAGCAGCTTGGGACAGGGCAATGCCGAGCGGTACTTC. Amino acid sequence: CASSLGQGNAERYF.

This clonotype was observed a handful of times. V and J are TRBV5-5 and TRBJ1-2; D not resolved. Germline lookup yields CDR1 SGHKS and CDR2 YYEKEE (reference sequence). V was cut by 3 bases and J by 4 bases, with 13 bases left in between. The CDR3 runs to 14 residues. This CDR3 is CASSWTTRTYGYTF. Written as DNA, the CDR3 is TGTGCCAGCAGCTGGACTACCCGGACCTATGGCTACACCTTC.

This clonotype was counted between two and nine times. The gene calls are TRBV7-3 and TRBJ1-1, with D unresolved. Trimming shortened V by 5 bases and J by 1 base, and 8 bases separated the two germline ends. In germline, CDR1 is SGHTA, CDR2 FQGTGA. The CDR3 is 13 amino acids. CDR3 region: CASSVSRNTEAFF. The CDR3 DNA reads as TGTGCCAGCAGCGTCTCCAGGAACACTGAAGCTTTCTTT. The full variable domain, with the rest looked up from reference TRBV7-3 and TRBJ1-1, is GAGVSQTPSNKVTEKGKYVELRCDPISGHTALYWYRQSLGQGPEFLIYFQGTGAADDSGLPNDRFFAVRPEGSVSTLKIQRTERGDSAVYLCASSVSRNTEAFFGQGTRLTVV.

Remarks on this clonotype: The germline gene is not matched at one end of the junction; a read error may be the cause. The chain combines TRBV29-1 with TRBJ2-2; 7 positions match TRBD1. Germline CDR1 reads SQVTM; CDR2 reads ANQGSEA. This CDR3 comprises 14 residues. CDR3 sequence: CSVVRDRNTGELSF. The CDR3 DNA reads as TGCAGCGTTGTCCGGGACAGAAACACCGGGGAGCTGTCTTTT.

The chain has TRBV29-1 and TRBJ2-5, with a weak D call TRBD2 (6 bases). The CDR3 is made up of 14 amino acids. V was cut by 1 base and J by 3 bases, with 12 bases left in between. Germline CDR1 and CDR2: SQVTM and ANQGSEA. CDR3 loop: CSVEGPPGEETQYF. The DNA for the CDR3 is TGCAGCGTTGAAGGTCCCCCGGGAGAAGAGACCCAGTACTTC.